This is a list of T cell receptor beta chains from one sample in a study of cytomegalovirus exposure and HLA in healthy donors. Produced via immunoSEQ multiplex PCR; TCRdb's table is partial and in-frame only. The top ten hold about 5.3% of the sample, which has about 130,000 clones, roughly 78% seen once. Sequencing used PBMCs. The origin of the receptors is a man between 25 and 39 years old in good health and CMV-seronegative. The CDR3 runs from the conserved cysteine through the conserved F or W. A D gene is named only where the DNA matches it firmly. Some rows mark clone size as missing; the rest say once, few, many or name a class of expanded clone.

NA | NA | TRBJ2-2 | TRBV4-2 | CASSQVLELAPGELFF | TGTGCCAGCAGCCAAGTATTGGAGCTAGCCCCCGGGGAGCTGTTTTTT
TRBD1 | few | TRBJ1-5 | TRBV4-1 | CASSIGQGDEPQHF | TGCGCCAGCAGCATCGGACAGGGAGATGAACCCCAGCATTTT
TRBD1 | NA | TRBJ1-5 | TRBV7-9 | CASSADRVYQPQHF | TGTGCCAGCAGCGCGGACAGGGTCTATCAGCCCCAGCATTTT
NA | NA | TRBJ1-1 | TRBV6-5 | CASSYGGTEAFF | TGTGCCAGCAGTTACGGCGGGACTGAAGCTTTCTTT
NA | NA | TRBJ2-1 | TRBV5-4 | CASSSGQGLLAGEENEQFF | TGTGCCAGCAGCTCGGGACAGGGGTTGCTAGCGGGAGAGGAGAATGAGCAGTTCTTC
NA | NA | TRBJ2-2 | TRBV5-4 | CASSSGVRVGELFF | TGTGCCAGCAGCTCCGGGGTTCGGGTCGGGGAGCTGTTTTTT
NA | NA | TRBJ1-1 | TRBV27 | CASRFGVNTEAFF | TGTGCCAGCAGGTTTGGAGTGAACACTGAAGCTTTCTTT
NA | NA | TRBJ2-1 | TRBV13 | CASSLGQGSYNEQFF | TGTGCCAGCAGCTTAGGTCAGGGGTCCTACAATGAGCAGTTCTTC
TRBD2 | NA | TRBJ2-5 | TRBV7-9 | CASSFTSGRVETQYF | TGTGCCAGCAGCTTTACTAGCGGGAGAGTAGAGACCCAGTACTTC
NA | NA | TRBJ1-3 | TRBV7-2 | CASSLAGRVNTIYF | TGTGCCAGCAGCTTAGCAGGGAGAGTAAACACCATATATTTT
TRBD1 | NA | TRBJ1-5 | TRBV19 | CASSKARTGLGGQPQHF | TGTGCCAGTAGTAAAGCGAGGACAGGGTTAGGCGGACAGCCCCAGCATTTT
NA | NA | TRBJ2-7 | TRBV2 | CAGLKTGYEQYF | TGTGCCGGGTTGAAGACGGGCTACGAGCAGTACTTC
TRBD1 | NA | TRBJ1-5 | TRBV5-1 | CAGQTDRGTGRQPQHF | TGCGCCGGACAAACAGACAGGGGCACGGGCCGTCAGCCCCAGCATTTT
TRBD2 | few | TRBJ2-6 | TRBV10-3 | CAISEPPGLAGVAGANVLTF | TGTGCCATCAGTGAGCCCCCGGGACTAGCGGGAGTGGCTGGGGCCAACGTCCTGACTTTC
NA | NA | TRBJ1-2 | TRBV28 | CASSSPGRGGYTF | TGTGCCAGCAGTTCCCCAGGGAGGGGTGGCTACACCTTC
TRBD2 | NA | TRBJ2-3 | TRBV4-2 | CASSPGGGTRYF | TGTGCCAGCAGCCCCGGGGGGGGTACTCGGTATTTT
NA | NA | TRBJ2-3 | TRBV9 | CASSPGGTRTDTQYF | TGTGCCAGCAGCCCTGGCGGGACGCGCACAGATACGCAGTATTTT
TRBD1 | NA | TRBJ1-1 | TRBV7-3 | CASSPQGETEAFF | TGTGCCAGCAGCCCGCAGGGGGAGACTGAAGCTTTCTTT
TRBD2 | NA | TRBJ2-1 | TRBV10-1 | CASSAGLAGPYNEQFF | TGCGCCAGCAGTGCCGGACTAGCGGGGCCCTACAATGAGCAGTTCTTC
NA | NA | TRBJ2-2 | TRBV6-5 | CASSYSADSGELFF | TGTGCCAGCAGTTACTCGGCTGACTCCGGGGAGCTGTTTTTT
NA | few | TRBJ2-2 | TRBV9 | CASSVDGTNTGELFF | TGTGCCAGCAGCGTAGACGGGACTAACACCGGGGAGCTGTTTTTT
TRBD1 | NA | TRBJ2-2 | TRBV18 | CASSPLGTASPSGIGELFF | TGTGCCAGCTCACCCCTCGGGACAGCCTCACCCTCAGGGATCGGGGAGCTGTTTTTT
TRBD1 | NA | TRBJ2-7 | TRBV9 | CASSVTGTGDELKYF | TGTGCCAGCAGCGTGACCGGGACAGGGGATGAGTTGAAGTACTTC
TRBD1 | NA | TRBJ1-5 | TRBV2 | CASSQTGYQPQHF | TGTGCCAGCAGTCAGACAGGGTATCAGCCCCAGCATTTT